The sequence of this TCR beta chain was determined in a study of tumor-infiltrating lymphocytes in primary liver carcinoma. This clonotype has just one count. The V and J ends lost 10 bases and 0 bases, in that order; junction bases with no gene match: 22. Per germline, CDR1 SGHRS and CDR2 YFSETQ. This CDR3 has 20 amino acids. From unsorted bulk tissue weighing about 20-32 mg, DNA and RNA were co-extracted. Using a constant-region primer together with ProtoScript II reverse transcriptase, TCR beta cDNA was made from around 500 ng of total RNA. Generation of the TCR beta libraries relied on three nested multiplex PCR rounds using slightly modified ARM-PCR. PCR rounds one and two used TRBV1-TRBV30 forward primers with a C-beta reverse primer for approximately 10 cycles each. MiXCR, run by TCRdb on the multiplex PCR reads, gives a single entry per CDR3 protein. Found here are tens of thousands of distinct CDR3 sequences, roughly 80% of them singletons; the top ten hold approximately 37%.

This chain links TRBV5-1 with TRBJ2-1; 10 nucleotides line up with TRBD2. Sequenced: tumor-adjacent normal liver tissue. The receptor's source is a man aged 35-49 years with primary liver carcinoma and hepatitis B virus infection. CDR3 protein: CAACPDRRSASGSSYNEQFF. The CDR3 nucleotides read TGCGCCGCCTGCCCCGACAGGCGATCGGCTAGCGGGAGCTCCTACAATGAGCAGTTCTTC. The full variable domain, completed using reference TRBV5-1 and TRBJ2-1, is KAGVTQTPRYLIKTRGQQVTLSCSPISGHRSVSWYQQTPGQGLQFLFEYFSETQRNKGNFPGRFSGRQFSNSRSEMNVSTLELGDSALYLCAACPDRRSASGSSYNEQFFGPGTRLTVL.